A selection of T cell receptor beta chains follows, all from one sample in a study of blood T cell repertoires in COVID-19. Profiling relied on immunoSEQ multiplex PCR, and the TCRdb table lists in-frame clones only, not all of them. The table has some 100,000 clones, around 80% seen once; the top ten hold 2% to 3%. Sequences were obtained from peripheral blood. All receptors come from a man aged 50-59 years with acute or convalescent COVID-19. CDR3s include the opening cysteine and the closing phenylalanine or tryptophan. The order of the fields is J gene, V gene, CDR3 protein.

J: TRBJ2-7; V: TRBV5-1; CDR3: CASSLAGTVNYEQYF
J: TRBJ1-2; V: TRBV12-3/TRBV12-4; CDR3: CASSLHRVGGYTF
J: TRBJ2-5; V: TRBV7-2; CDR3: CASSRQQETQYF
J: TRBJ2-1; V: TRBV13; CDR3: CASSLGLAYNEQFF
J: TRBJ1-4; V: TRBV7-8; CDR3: CASSSVPGTGPANEKLFF
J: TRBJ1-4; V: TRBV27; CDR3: CASSFSRLRLFF
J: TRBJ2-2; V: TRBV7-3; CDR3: CASSPGTGELFF
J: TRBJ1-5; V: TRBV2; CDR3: CASNFAGNNQPQHF
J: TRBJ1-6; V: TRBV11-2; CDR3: CASSWSRGVDSPLHF
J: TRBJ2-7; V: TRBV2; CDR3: CASARERASYEQYF
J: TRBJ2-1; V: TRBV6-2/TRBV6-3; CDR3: CASSWSSARVRDEQFF
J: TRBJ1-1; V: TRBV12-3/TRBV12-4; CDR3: CASGTAVRSEAFF
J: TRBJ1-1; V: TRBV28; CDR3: CASSSSGISNTEAFF
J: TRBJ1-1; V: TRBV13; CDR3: CASSSAVGQGYTEAFF
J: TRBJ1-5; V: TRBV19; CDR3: CASQTGRSNQPQHF
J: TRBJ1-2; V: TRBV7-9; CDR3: CASSSTDYYGYTF
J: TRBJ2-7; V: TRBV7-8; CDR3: CASSTRTGGADEQYF